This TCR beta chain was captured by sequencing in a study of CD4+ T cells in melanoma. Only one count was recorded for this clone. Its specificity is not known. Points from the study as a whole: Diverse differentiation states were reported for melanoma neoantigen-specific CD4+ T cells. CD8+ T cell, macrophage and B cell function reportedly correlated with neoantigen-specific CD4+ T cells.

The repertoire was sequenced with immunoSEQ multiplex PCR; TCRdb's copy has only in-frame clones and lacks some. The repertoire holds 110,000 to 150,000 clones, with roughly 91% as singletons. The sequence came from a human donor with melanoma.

The CDR3: CASSLSLPGNTIYF. The CDR3 nucleotides are TGTGCCAGCAGCTTATCCCTACCCGGAAACACCATATATTTT. V and J are TRBV7-6 and TRBJ1-3, with D uncertain. Looked up from germline, CDR1 is SGHVS and CDR2 is FNYEAQ. Between the trimmed V and J ends, which lost 2 bases and 4 bases, there was a span of 9 bases. The CDR3 runs 14 residues.